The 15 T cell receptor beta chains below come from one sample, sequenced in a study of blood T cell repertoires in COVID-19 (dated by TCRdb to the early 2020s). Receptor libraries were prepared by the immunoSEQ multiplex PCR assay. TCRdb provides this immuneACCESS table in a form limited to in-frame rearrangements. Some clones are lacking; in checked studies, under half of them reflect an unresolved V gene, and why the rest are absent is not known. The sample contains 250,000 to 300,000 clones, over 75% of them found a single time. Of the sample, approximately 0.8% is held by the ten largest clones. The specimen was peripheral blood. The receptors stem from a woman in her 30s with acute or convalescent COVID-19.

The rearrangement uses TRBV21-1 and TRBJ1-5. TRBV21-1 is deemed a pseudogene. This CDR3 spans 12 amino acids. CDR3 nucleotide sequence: TGTGCCAGCAGCAAAGCCCCCTTGCCCCAGCATTTT. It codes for CASSKAPLPQHF.

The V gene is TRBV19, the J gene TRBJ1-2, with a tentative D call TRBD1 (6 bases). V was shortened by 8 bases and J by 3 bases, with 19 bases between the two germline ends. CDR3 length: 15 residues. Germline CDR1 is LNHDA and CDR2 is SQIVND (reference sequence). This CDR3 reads CASGPLRQEHYGYTF. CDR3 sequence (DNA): TGTGCCAGTGGCCCCCTGAGACAGGAACACTATGGCTACACCTTC.

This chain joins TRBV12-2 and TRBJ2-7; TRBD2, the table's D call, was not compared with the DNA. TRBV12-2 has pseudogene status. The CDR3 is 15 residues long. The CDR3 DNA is TGTGCAAGTCGCTTAGTACAAGCGGGAGTCGGAGAGCAGTACTTC. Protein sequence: CASRLVQAGVGEQYF.

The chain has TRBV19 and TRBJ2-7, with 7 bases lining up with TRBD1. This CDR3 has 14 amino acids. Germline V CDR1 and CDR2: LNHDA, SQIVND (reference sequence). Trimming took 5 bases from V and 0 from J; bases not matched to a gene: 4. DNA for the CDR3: TGTGCCAGTAGTGCGACAGGGAACTCCTACGAGCAGTACTTC. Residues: CASSATGNSYEQYF.

The CDR3 coding sequence is TGTGCCAGCAGCGTAGTGGCGGGGCGGGGCGGGGAGCTGTTTTTT. Protein sequence: CASSVVAGRGGELFF. The chain joins TRBV9 to TRBJ2-2, with a possible D match to TRBD2 (6 bases). This CDR3 comprises 15 residues. Germline values: CDR1 SGDLS, CDR2 YYNGEE. V was clipped by 0 bases and J by 7 bases, with 13 bases between them.

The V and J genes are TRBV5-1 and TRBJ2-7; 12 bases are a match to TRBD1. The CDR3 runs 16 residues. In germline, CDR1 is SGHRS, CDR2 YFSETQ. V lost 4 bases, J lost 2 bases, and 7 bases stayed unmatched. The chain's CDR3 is CASSGGQGAFAYEQYF. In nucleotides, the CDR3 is TGCGCCAGCAGCGGGGGACAGGGGGCGTTCGCCTACGAGCAGTACTTC.

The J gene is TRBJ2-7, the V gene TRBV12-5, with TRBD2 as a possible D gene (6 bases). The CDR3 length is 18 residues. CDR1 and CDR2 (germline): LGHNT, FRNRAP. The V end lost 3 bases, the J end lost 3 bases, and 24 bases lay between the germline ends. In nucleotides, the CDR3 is TGTGCTAGTGGTTTACCGATGACCATCCGGGACTCTTTCTACGAGCAGTACTTC. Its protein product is CASGLPMTIRDSFYEQYF.

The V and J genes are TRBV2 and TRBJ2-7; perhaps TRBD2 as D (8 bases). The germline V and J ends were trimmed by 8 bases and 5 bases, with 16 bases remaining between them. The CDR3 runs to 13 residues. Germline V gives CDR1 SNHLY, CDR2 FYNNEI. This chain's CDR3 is CASHRGLVHEQYF. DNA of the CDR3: TGTGCCAGCCACAGGGGACTAGTCCACGAGCAGTACTTC.

CDR3 nucleotide sequence: TGTGCCAGCAGCGGGCGACTAGCGGGAGTACACAATGAGCAGTTCTTC. Its protein product is CASSGRLAGVHNEQFF. V gene TRBV4-2 combines with J gene TRBJ2-1; 12 positions agree with TRBD2. This CDR3 has 16 residues. Germline V gives CDR1 LGHNA, CDR2 YNFKEQ. With 5 bases clipped from V and 5 bases from J, the junction kept 7 bases outside the gene matches.

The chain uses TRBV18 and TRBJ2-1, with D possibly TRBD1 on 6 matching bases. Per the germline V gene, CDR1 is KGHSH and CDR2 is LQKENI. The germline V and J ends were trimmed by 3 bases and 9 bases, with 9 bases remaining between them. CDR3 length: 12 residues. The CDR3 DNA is TGTGCCAGCTCACCGGGACAAGTTGAGCAGTTCTTC. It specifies CASSPGQVEQFF.

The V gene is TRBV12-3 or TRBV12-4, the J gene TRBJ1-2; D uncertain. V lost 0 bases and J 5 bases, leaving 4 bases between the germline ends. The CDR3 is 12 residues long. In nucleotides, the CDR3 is TGTGCCAGCAGTTTAGCGGCTTATGGCTACACCTTC. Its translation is CASSLAAYGYTF.

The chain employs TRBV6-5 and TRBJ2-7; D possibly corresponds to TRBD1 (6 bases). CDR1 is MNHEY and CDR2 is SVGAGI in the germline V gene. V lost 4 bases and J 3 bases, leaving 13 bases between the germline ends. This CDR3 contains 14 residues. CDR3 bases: TGTGCCAGCAGTTCCATAGGACAGAACTACGAGCAGTACTTC. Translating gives CASSSIGQNYEQYF.

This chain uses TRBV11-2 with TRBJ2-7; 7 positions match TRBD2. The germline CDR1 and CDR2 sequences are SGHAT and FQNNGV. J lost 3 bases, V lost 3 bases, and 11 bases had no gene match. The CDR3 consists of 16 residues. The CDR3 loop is CASSLASSGLRYEQYF. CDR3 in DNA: TGTGCCAGCAGCTTGGCGTCTAGCGGACTTCGCTACGAGCAGTACTTC. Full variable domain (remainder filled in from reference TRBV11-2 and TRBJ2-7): EAGVAQSPRYKIIEKRQSVAFWCNPISGHATLYWYQQILGQGPKLLIQFQNNGVVDDSQLPKDRFSAERLKGVDSTLKIQPAKLEDSAVYLCASSLASSGLRYEQYFGPGTRLTVT.

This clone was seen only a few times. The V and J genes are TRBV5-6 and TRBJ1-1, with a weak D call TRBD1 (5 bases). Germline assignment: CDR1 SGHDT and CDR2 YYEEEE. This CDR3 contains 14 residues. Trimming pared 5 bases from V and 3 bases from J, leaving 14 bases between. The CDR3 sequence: CASRYIGEDTEAFF. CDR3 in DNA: TGTGCCAGCAGATACATAGGGGAGGACACTGAAGCTTTCTTT.

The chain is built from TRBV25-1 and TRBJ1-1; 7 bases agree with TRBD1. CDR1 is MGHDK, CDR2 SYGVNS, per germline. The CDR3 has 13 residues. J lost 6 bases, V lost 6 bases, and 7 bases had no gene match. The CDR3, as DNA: TGTGCCAGCAGGGGGACAGCTAACGCTGAAGCTTTCTTT. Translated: CASRGTANAEAFF.